This T cell receptor (beta chain) was obtained from a study of blood T cell repertoires in COVID-19. Background on the study: Acute-phase and convalescent COVID-19 samples originated in the United States, Italy and Spain. PBMCs, B-cell-depleted T cells, or T cells were the source of the cDNA or gDNA that made up the material.

The cohort comprised adults aged about 18 to 90 years residing in approximately 25 US areas. Clones were read by immunoSEQ multiplex PCR, and TCRdb kept only the in-frame ones, dropping some. The sample records about 480,000 clones, around nine tenths being singletons. Germline CDR1 LGHNT, CDR2 FRNRAP. The CDR3 consists of 19 residues. V lost 1 base to trimming and J lost 7 bases, with 25 bases between them. The receptor was derived from a woman aged 40 to 55 who had recovered from COVID-19. The sequenced sample consisted of PBMCs or T cells enriched from blood (not recorded which). The chain carries TRBV12-5 and TRBJ1-4, with D possibly TRBD1 on 6 matching bases. The CDR3 sequence is CASGLDLGTPTLRGEKLFF. The CDR3 DNA follows: TGTGCTAGTGGTTTGGATCTCGGGACACCCACATTAAGGGGTGAAAAACTGTTTTTT. Based on the CDR3 plus reference TRBV12-5 and TRBJ1-4, the full variable domain is DARVTQTPRHKVTEMGQEVTMRCQPILGHNTVFWYRQTMMQGLELLAYFRNRAPLDDSGMPKDRFSAEMPDATLATLKIQPSEPRDSAVYFCASGLDLGTPTLRGEKLFFGSGTQLSVL.